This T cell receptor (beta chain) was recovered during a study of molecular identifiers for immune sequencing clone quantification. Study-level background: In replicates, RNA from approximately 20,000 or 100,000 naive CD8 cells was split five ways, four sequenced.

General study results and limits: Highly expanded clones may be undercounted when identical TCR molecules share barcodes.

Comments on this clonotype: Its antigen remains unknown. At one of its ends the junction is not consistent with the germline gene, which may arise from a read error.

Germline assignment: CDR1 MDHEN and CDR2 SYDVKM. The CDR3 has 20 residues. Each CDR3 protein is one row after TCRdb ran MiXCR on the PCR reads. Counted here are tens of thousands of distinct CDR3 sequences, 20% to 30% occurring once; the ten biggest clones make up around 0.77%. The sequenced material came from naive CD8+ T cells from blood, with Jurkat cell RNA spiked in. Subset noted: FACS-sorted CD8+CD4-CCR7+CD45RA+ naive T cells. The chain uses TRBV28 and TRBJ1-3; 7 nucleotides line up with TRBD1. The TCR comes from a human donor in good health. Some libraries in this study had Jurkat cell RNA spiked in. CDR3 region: CASSPPPGQPTPFRGNTVYF. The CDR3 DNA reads TGTGCCAGCAGTCCTCCCCCGGGACAGCCTACCCCTTTTCGTGGAAACACCGTATATTTT. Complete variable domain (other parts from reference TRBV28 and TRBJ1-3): DVKVTQSSRYLVKRTGEKVFLECVQDMDHENMFWYRQDPGLGLRLIYFSYDVKMKEKGDIPEGYSVSREKKERFSLILESASTNQTSMYLCASSPPPGQPTPFRGNTVYFGEGSWLTVV.